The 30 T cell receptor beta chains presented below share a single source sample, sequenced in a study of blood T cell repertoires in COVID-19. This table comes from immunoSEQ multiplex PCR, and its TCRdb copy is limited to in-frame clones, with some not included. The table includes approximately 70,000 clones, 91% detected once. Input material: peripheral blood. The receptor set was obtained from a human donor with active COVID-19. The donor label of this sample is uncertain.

The CDR3 DNA follows: TGCGCCAGCAGTGGACAGGACGTGGGCACTGAAGCTTTCTTT. Translating gives CASSGQDVGTEAFF. V is TRBV10-1 and J is TRBJ1-1, with D tentatively TRBD1 (6 bases). The germline V gene encodes CDR1 WNHNN and CDR2 SYGVQD (reference sequence). The CDR3 loop spans 14 amino acids. Trimming pared 4 bases from V and 4 bases from J, leaving 13 bases between.

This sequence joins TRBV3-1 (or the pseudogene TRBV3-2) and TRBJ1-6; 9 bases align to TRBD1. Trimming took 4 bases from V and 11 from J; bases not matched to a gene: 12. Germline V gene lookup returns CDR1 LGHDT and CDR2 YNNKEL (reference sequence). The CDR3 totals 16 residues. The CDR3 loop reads CASSPSPGTGNPPLHF. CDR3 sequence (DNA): TGTGCCAGCAGCCCTTCGCCCGGGACAGGGAATCCACCCCTCCACTTT.

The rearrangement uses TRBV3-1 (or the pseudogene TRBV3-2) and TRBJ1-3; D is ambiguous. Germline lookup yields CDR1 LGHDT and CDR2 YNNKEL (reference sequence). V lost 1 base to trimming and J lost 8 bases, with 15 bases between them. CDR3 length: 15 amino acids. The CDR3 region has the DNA TGTGCCAGCAGCCAAGTAGACACCAGCTCGGACACCATATATTTT. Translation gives CASSQVDTSSDTIYF.

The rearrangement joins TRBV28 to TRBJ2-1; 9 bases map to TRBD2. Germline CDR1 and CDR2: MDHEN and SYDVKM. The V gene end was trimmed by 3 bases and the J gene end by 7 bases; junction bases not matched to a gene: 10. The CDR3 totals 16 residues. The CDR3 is CASSLSSVAGGNEQFF. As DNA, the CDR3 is TGTGCCAGCAGTTTGAGTTCTGTGGCGGGAGGGAATGAGCAGTTCTTC.

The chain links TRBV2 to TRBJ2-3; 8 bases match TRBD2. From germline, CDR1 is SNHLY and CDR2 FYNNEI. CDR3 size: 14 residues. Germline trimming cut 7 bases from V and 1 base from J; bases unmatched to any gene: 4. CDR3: CASKSGRGTDTQYF. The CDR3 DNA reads TGTGCCAGCAAAAGCGGGAGAGGCACAGATACGCAGTATTTT.

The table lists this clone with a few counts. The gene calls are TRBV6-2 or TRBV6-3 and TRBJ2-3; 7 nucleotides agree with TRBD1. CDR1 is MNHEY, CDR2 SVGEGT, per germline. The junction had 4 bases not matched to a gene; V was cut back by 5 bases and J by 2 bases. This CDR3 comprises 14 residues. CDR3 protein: CASSPGQATDTQYF. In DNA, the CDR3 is TGTGCCAGCAGTCCCGGACAGGCCACAGATACGCAGTATTTT.

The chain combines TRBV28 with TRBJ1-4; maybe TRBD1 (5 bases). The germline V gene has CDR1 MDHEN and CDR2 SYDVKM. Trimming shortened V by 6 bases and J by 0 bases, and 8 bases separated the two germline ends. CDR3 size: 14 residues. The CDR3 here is CASSDSATNEKLFF. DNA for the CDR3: TGTGCCAGCAGCGACAGTGCAACTAATGAAAAACTGTTTTTT. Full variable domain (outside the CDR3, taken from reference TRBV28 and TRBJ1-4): DVKVTQSSRYLVKRTGEKVFLECVQDMDHENMFWYRQDPGLGLRLIYFSYDVKMKEKGDIPEGYSVSREKKERFSLILESASTNQTSMYLCASSDSATNEKLFFGSGTQLSVL.

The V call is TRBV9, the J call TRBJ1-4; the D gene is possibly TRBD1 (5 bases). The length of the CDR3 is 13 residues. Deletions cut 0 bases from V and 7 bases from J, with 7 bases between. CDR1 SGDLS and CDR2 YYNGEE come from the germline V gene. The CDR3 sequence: CASSVGQGEKLFF. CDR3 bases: TGTGCCAGCAGCGTAGGTCAGGGTGAAAAACTGTTTTTT.

The CDR3 sequence: CASSYPIRTGGLSDTQYF. CDR3 nucleotides: TGTGCCAGCAGTTACCCCATTAGGACAGGGGGCTTATCAGATACGCAGTATTTT. The V gene is TRBV6-2 or TRBV6-3, the J gene TRBJ2-3, with 11 positions matching TRBD1. Germline-derived CDR1 and CDR2 are MNHEY and SVGEGT. This CDR3 region has 18 residues. The junction had 11 bases not matched to a gene; V was cut back by 2 bases and J by 4 bases.

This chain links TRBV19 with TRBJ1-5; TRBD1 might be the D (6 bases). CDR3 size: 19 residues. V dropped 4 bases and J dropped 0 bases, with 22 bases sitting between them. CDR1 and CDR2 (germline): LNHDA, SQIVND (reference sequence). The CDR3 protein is CASSNPQAGTSNSNQPQHF. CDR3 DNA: TGTGCCAGTAGTAACCCCCAAGCCGGGACAAGTAATAGCAATCAGCCCCAGCATTTT.

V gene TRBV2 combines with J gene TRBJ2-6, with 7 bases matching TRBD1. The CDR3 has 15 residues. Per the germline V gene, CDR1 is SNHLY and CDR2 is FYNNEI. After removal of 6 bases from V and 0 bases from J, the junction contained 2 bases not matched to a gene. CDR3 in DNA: TGTGCCAGCAGGAGGGACAGCTCTGGGGCCAACGTCCTGACTTTC. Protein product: CASRRDSSGANVLTF.

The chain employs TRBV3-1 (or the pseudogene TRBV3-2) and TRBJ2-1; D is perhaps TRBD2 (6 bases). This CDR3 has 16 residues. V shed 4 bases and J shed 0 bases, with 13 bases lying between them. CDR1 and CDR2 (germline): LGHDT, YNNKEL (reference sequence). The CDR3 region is CASSPSLGGSYNEQFF. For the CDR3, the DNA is TGTGCCAGCAGCCCCTCCCTGGGGGGCTCCTACAATGAGCAGTTCTTC.

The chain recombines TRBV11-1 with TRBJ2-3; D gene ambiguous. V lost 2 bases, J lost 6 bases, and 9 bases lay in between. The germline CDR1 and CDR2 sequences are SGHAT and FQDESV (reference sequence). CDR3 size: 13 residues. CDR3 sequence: CASSLREPDTQYF. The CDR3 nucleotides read TGTGCCAGCAGCTTAAGAGAACCGGATACGCAGTATTTT.

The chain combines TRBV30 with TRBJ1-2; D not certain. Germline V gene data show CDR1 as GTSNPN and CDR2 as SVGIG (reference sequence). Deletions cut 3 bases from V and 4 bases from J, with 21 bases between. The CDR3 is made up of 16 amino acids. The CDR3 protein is CAWRVESARRPYGYTF. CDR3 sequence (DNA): TGTGCCTGGAGAGTCGAGAGCGCTAGACGCCCCTATGGCTACACCTTC.

CDR3 coding DNA: TGTGCCAGTAGTAAGGTAGTAGCGGGAGGCACAGATACGCAGTATTTT. This codes for CASSKVVAGGTDTQYF. V gene TRBV19 combines with J gene TRBJ2-3; 9 nucleotides align to TRBD2. CDR3 size: 16 residues. Per germline, CDR1 LNHDA and CDR2 SQIVND (reference sequence). The V and J ends lost 4 bases and 1 base, in that order; junction bases with no gene match: 6.

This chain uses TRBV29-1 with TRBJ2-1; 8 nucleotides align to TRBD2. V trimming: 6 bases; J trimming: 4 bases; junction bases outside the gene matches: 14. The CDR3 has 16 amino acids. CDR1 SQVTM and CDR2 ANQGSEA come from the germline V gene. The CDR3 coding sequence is TGCAGCGTGGGGAAGCACTCTAGCGGGTCTTACAATGAGCAGTTCTTC. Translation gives CSVGKHSSGSYNEQFF.

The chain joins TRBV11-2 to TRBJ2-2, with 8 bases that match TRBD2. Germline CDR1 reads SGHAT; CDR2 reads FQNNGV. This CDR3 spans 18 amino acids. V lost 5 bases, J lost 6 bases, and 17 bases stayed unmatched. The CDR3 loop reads CASSPLVGVAGTAGELFF. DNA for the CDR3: TGTGCCAGCAGCCCGCTTGTCGGAGTAGCGGGAACAGCCGGGGAGCTGTTTTTT.

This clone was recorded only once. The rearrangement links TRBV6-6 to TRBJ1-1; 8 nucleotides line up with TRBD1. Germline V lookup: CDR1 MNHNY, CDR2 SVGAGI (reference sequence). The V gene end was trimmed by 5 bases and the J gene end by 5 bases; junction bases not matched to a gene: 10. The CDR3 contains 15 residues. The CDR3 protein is CASSPGQGGWTEAFF. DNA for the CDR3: TGTGCCAGCAGTCCCGGACAGGGCGGGTGGACTGAAGCTTTCTTT.

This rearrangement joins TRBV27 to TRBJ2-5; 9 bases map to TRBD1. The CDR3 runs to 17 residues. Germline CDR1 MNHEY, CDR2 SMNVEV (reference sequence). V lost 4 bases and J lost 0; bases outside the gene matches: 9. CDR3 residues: CASSSTRTGAYQETQYF. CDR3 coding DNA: TGTGCCAGCAGTTCCACGAGGACAGGGGCGTACCAAGAGACCCAGTACTTC.

This chain's CDR3 is CASSSPGQGRSNQPQHF. CDR3 in DNA: TGTGCCAGCAGCTCCCCGGGACAGGGTAGGAGCAATCAGCCCCAGCATTTT. The chain links TRBV28 to TRBJ1-5; 9 bases align to TRBD1. The germline V gene has CDR1 MDHEN and CDR2 SYDVKM. J gave up 1 base and V 6 bases, and 10 bases lay outside the gene matches. The CDR3 runs 17 residues.

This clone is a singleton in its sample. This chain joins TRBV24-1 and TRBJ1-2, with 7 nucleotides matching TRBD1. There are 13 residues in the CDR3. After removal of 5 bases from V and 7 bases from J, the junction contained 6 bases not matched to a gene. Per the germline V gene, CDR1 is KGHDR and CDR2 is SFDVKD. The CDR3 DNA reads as TGTGCCACCAGTGGCGACAGGGTGGGTGGCTACACCTTC. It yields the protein CATSGDRVGGYTF.

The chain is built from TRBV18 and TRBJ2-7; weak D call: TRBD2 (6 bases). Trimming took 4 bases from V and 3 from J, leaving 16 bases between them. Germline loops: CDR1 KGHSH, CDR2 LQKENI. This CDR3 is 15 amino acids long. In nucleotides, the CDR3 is TGTGCCAGCTCACTTAATCGGGGGAGAGACTACGAGCAGTACTTC. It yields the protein CASSLNRGRDYEQYF.

The CDR3: CASSQGTVYSNQPQHF. The DNA of the CDR3 is TGTGCCAGCAGCCAAGGGACAGTCTATAGCAATCAGCCCCAGCATTTT. This rearrangement joins TRBV3-1 (or the pseudogene TRBV3-2) to TRBJ1-5; weak D call: TRBD1 (6 bases). V lost 1 base and J lost 0, with 10 bases in between. This CDR3 region has 16 residues. Germline lookup yields CDR1 LGHDT and CDR2 YNNKEL (reference sequence).

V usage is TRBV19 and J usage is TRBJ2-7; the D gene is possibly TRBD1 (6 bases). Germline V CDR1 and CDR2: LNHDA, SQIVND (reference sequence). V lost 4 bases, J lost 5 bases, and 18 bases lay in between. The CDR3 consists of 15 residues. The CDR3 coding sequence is TGTGCCAGTAGTACCCAAACGACAGGTGAGGACGAGCAGTACTTC. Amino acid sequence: CASSTQTTGEDEQYF.

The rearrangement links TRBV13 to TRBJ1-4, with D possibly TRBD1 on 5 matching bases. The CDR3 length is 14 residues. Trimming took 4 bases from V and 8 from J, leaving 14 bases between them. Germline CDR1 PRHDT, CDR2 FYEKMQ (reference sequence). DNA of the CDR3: TGTGCCAGCAGCTCCCCCAGGGTCTCCGAAAAACTGTTTTTT. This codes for CASSSPRVSEKLFF.

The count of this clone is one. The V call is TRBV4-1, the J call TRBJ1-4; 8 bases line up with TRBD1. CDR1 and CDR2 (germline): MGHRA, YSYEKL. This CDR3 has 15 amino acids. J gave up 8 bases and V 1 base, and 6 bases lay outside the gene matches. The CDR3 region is CASSQVQGAREKLFF. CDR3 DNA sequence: TGCGCCAGCAGCCAAGTGCAGGGGGCTCGGGAAAAACTGTTTTTT.

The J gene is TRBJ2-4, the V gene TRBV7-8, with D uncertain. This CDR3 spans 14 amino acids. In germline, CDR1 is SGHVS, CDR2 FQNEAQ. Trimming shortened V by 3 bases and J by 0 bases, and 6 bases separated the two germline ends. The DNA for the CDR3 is TGTGCCAGCAGCTTGAGACTAGCCAAAAACATTCAGTACTTC. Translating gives CASSLRLAKNIQYF.

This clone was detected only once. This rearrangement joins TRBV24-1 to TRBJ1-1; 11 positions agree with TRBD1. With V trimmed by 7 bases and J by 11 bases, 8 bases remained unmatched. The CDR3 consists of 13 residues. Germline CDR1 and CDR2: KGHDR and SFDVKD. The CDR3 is CATRGPGTGGAFF. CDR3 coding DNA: TGTGCCACCAGGGGTCCCGGGACAGGGGGGGCTTTCTTT.

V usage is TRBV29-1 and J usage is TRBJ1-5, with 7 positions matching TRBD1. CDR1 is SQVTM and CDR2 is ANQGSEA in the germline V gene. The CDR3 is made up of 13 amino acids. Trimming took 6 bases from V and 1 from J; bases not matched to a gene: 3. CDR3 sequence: CSVSGGSNQPQHF. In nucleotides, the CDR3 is TGCAGCGTCTCAGGGGGGAGCAATCAGCCCCAGCATTTT.

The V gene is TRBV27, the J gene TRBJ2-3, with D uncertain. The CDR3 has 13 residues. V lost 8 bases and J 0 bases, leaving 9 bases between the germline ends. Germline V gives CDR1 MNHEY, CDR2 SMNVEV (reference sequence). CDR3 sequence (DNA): TGTGCCAGCCTCGCGGAGAGCACAGATACGCAGTATTTT. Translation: CASLAESTDTQYF.